This TCR beta chain was obtained from a study of OX40 agonist ivuxolimab in advanced cancers. The wider study: Ivuxolimab, an agonist antibody against OX40 (CD134), was given to patients. Three patients, one with hepatocellular carcinoma and two with cutaneous melanoma, responded partially. Patients undergoing dose escalation presented with hepatocellular carcinoma, melanoma, renal cell or head and neck cancer. General study findings and limits: CD4+ and CD8+ blood T cells expanded clonally by week 6 at 0.1 to 3.0 mg/kg.

A note on this clone: The antigen remains unidentified.

The germline V gene has CDR1 KGHSH and CDR2 LQKENI. This CDR3 comprises 15 residues. Trimming shortened V by 1 base and J by 4 bases, and 14 bases separated the two germline ends. Some clones are missing from TCRdb's copy, which holds only in-frame ones; the method was immunoSEQ multiplex PCR. The profile covers roughly 100,000 clones, with under 85% appearing a single time and 3% to 4.5% taken by the ten largest. The material sequenced was CD4+ or CD8+ T cells sorted from blood, taken in a trial of the OX40 agonist ivuxolimab. The receptor's source is an adult with an advanced solid tumor such as melanoma, head and neck, liver or kidney cancer. This chain connects TRBV18 to TRBJ2-7; D might be TRBD1 (6 bases). The CDR3 sequence is CASSPQGQPDYEQYF. The CDR3 nucleotides are TGTGCCAGCTCACCACAAGGACAGCCTGATTACGAGCAGTACTTC.